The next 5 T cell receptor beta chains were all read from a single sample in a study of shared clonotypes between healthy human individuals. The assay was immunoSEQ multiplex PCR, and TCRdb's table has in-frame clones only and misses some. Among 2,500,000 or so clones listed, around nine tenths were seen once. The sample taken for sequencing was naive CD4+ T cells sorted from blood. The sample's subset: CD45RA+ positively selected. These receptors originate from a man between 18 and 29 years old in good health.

As DNA, the CDR3 is TGCGCCAGCAGTGAGCATGGGGGACTCGTACAAGAGACCCAGTACTTC. Translated: CASSEHGGLVQETQYF. The J gene is TRBJ2-5, the V gene TRBV10-1; D might be TRBD2 (6 bases). This CDR3 has 16 amino acids. Deletions cut 2 bases from V and 2 bases from J, with 15 bases between. The V gene's germline CDR1 is WNHNN and CDR2 SYGVQD (reference sequence).

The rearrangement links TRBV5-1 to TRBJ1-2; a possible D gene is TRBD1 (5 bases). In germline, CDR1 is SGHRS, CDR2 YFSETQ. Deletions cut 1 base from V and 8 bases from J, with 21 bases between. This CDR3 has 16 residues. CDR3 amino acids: CASSLTSFGALGGYTF. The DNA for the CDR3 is TGCGCCAGCAGCTTGACTAGCTTCGGGGCTTTGGGGGGCTACACCTTC.

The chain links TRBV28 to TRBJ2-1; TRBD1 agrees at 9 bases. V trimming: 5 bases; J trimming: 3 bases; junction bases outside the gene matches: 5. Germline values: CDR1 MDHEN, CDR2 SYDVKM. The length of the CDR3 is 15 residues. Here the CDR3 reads CASSIGTGHYNEQFF. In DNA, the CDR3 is TGTGCCAGCAGTATAGGGACAGGGCACTACAATGAGCAGTTCTTC.

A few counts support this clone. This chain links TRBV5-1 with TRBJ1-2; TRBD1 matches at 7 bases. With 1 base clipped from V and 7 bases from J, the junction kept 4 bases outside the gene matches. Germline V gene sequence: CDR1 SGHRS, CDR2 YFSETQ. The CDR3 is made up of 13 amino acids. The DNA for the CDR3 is TGCGCCAGCAGCTTGAGACAGGGCGGTGGCTACACCTTC. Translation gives CASSLRQGGGYTF.

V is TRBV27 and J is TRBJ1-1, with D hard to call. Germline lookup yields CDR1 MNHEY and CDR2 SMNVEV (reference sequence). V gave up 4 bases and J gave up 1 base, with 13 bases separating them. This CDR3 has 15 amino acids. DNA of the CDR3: TGTGCCAGCAGTTCAGCCGGACTTGGGAACACTGAAGCTTTCTTT. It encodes CASSSAGLGNTEAFF.